The 12 T cell receptor beta chains given below trace back to one sample, sequenced in a study of neurological immune-mediated disorders. TCRdb called the 5' RACE reads again in MiXCR, with one record for every CDR3 protein. The data contain some 60,000 distinct CDR3 sequences, 2% to 2.5% of them singletons. Sequences were obtained from PBMCs. Receptor source: a man over 45 with multiple sclerosis.

V gene TRBV20-1 combines with J gene TRBJ2-1; D is perhaps TRBD1 or TRBD2 (6 bases each). This CDR3 is 18 amino acids long. Germline CDR1 is DFQATT and CDR2 is SNEGSKA (reference sequence). Trimming removed 3 bases from V and 3 bases from J, with 24 bases in between. The CDR3 loop is CSARKLGGASRIYNEQFF. CDR3 bases: TGCAGTGCTAGGAAGCTCGGGGGCGCATCTAGAATCTACAATGAGCAGTTCTTC.

There are many counts of this clonotype. The V gene is TRBV20-1, the J gene TRBJ2-5, with 8 bases fitting TRBD2. The germline gives CDR1 DFQATT, CDR2 SNEGSKA (reference sequence). The CDR3 covers 16 residues. V lost 0 bases to trimming and J lost 3 bases; unmatched junction nucleotides: 9. The CDR3 protein is CSARDLAGGAEETQYF. The CDR3 coding sequence is TGCAGTGCTAGAGATTTGGCCGGGGGGGCAGAAGAGACCCAGTACTTC.

The table lists this clonotype with many counts. The V gene is TRBV7-2, the J gene TRBJ2-5, with 9 bases matching TRBD1. J gave up 4 bases and V 4 bases, and 7 bases lay outside the gene matches. This CDR3 contains 15 residues. CDR1 and CDR2 from the germline V gene are SGHTA and FQGNSA. The chain's CDR3 is CASSWTGEVRETQYF. The CDR3 coding sequence is TGTGCCAGCAGCTGGACAGGGGAGGTCAGAGAGACCCAGTACTTC.

This clonotype was observed many times. The CDR3 DNA reads TGCAGTGCTAGACAAGGGACTAGCGGGGGGAGGATCGGGGAGCTGTTTTTT. This translates into CSARQGTSGGRIGELFF. This chain connects TRBV20-1 to TRBJ2-2, with TRBD2 matching 15 bases. The CDR3 totals 17 residues. V trimming: 2 bases; J trimming: 7 bases; junction bases outside the gene matches: 8. The V gene's germline CDR1 is DFQATT and CDR2 SNEGSKA (reference sequence).

This clonotype has a handful of counts. A much more abundant neighbour one base away suggests this may be a read error. This chain joins TRBV12-3 or TRBV12-4 and TRBJ1-1, with a tentative D call TRBD1 (5 bases). Trimming left V 8 bases short and J 6 bases short, with 16 bases between. The CDR3 covers 13 residues. The CDR3 DNA follows: TGTGCCAGCTTAGGAAAGGGGAGCCCTGAAGCTTTCTTT. Encoded protein: CASLGKGSPEAFF.

This clonotype was observed at least ten times. This chain connects TRBV10-3 to TRBJ1-1; unclear D gene. Between the trimmed V and J ends, which lost 8 bases and 1 base, there was a span of 11 bases. From germline, CDR1 is ENHRY and CDR2 SYGVKD. The CDR3 contains 13 residues. The CDR3: CAIGETANTEAFF. Written as DNA, the CDR3 is TGTGCCATCGGCGAGACGGCGAACACTGAAGCTTTCTTT.

This clonotype was counted between two and nine times. A much larger clone lies one base from this, so it may be a read error. The conserved final phenylalanine or tryptophan is absent from the CDR3, which likely points to a read error. The rearrangement uses TRBV4-1 and TRBJ1-3, with D perhaps matching TRBD1 (5 bases). This CDR3 has 17 residues. Germline values: CDR1 MGHRA, CDR2 YSYEKL. The ends were cut back, 1 base at V and 0 bases at J, with 13 bases in the middle. CDR3 loop: CASSQAPRGLSGNTIYV. CDR3 nucleotide sequence: TGCGCCAGCAGCCAAGCCCCCCGGGGCCTCTCTGGAAACACCATATATGTT.

This clonotype was seen ten or more times. The chain carries TRBV15 and TRBJ2-5, with TRBD1 identical over 12 bases. The V gene's germline CDR1 is LNHNV and CDR2 YYDKDF (reference sequence). The ends lost 0 bases at V and 4 bases at J; junction bases unmatched: 3. The CDR3 has 16 amino acids. CDR3 sequence reads: CATSREGTGGRETQYF. The CDR3, as DNA: TGTGCCACCAGCAGAGAAGGGACAGGGGGCCGAGAGACCCAGTACTTC.

This clonotype was picked up many times. The chain uses TRBV7-8 and TRBJ1-6; D perhaps matches TRBD1 (5 bases). V was shortened by 5 bases and J by 0 bases, with 14 bases between the two germline ends. Germline loops: CDR1 SGHVS, CDR2 FQNEAQ. This CDR3 comprises 17 residues. CDR3 sequence (DNA): TGTGCCAGCAGCCCAACAGGCCTCAGCTCCTATAATTCACCCCTCCACTTT. Residues: CASSPTGLSSYNSPLHF.

This clonotype was observed many times. The rearrangement links TRBV20-1 to TRBJ1-1, with D maybe TRBD1 (6 bases). CDR1 DFQATT and CDR2 SNEGSKA come from the germline V gene (reference sequence). Trimming left V 3 bases short and J 4 bases short, with 18 bases between. There are 15 residues in the CDR3. This CDR3 reads CSASTPRGRPTEAFF. DNA of the CDR3: TGCAGTGCTAGTACCCCCAGGGGAAGGCCCACTGAAGCTTTCTTT.

This clonotype appeared many times. The V call is TRBV20-1, the J call TRBJ2-5; 9 nucleotides line up with TRBD2. The CDR3 runs 13 residues. Germline V gene lookup returns CDR1 DFQATT and CDR2 SNEGSKA (reference sequence). Trimming removed 7 bases from V and 4 bases from J; junction bases left unmatched: 7. Here the CDR3 reads CSVKAGGRETQYF. CDR3 sequence (DNA): TGCAGTGTTAAAGCGGGGGGAAGAGAGACCCAGTACTTC.

This clonotype was seen many times. The chain combines TRBV7-6 with TRBJ2-5; D is possibly TRBD2 (6 bases). With 5 bases removed from V and 4 bases from J, the gap between germline ends came to 20 bases. The CDR3 spans 16 residues. CDR1 is SGHVS, CDR2 FNYEAQ, per germline. CDR3 nucleotides: TGTGCCAGCAGCCCTCGACTAGAGATCCAAGTAGAGACCCAGTACTTC. Protein sequence: CASSPRLEIQVETQYF.